The clone carrying this TCR beta chain has only a few counts. The target antigen is unknown. The data were taken from a study of T cell responses to AZD1222 COVID-19 vaccine. The overall study: Pooled in the analysis were second doses at about 4 or about 12 weeks.

Generated by immunoSEQ multiplex PCR, the TCRdb table keeps only in-frame clones and is missing some. Among more than 100,000 clones, approximately 86% were seen once, and the ten largest hold approximately 6.2%. This CDR3 is 17 amino acids long. Unmatched junction bases numbered 8, after V lost 1 base and J lost 0 bases. The germline CDR1 and CDR2 sequences are SEHNR and FQNEAQ (reference sequence). Study-level results: Targeting of unmutated variant regions was reportedly seen in nearly half of spike-specific TCRs. An increase in Spike-specific TCR breadth and depth was observed after two AZD1222 doses. Baseline testing showed seropositivity in only six or seven AZD1222 recipients.

This clonotype originated in an adult in good health. This specimen consisted of peripheral blood, obtained on day 0 of AZD1222 vaccination. The J gene is TRBJ1-1, the V gene TRBV7-9; 7 bases align to TRBD1. The CDR3 region has the DNA TGTGCCAGCAGCTTAGGCGGGAGGCAGGGGGTGAACACTGAAGCTTTCTTT. It codes for CASSLGGRQGVNTEAFF.